This T cell receptor beta chain was recovered during a study of blood T cell repertoires in COVID-19. CDR3 length equals 17 residues. The V end lost 0 bases, the J end lost 8 bases, and 23 bases lay between the germline ends. Looked up from germline, CDR1 is SGHNT and CDR2 is YYREEE (reference sequence). Repertoires were generated with immunoSEQ multiplex PCR, while TCRdb's copy carries only in-frame clones and drops some. The table lists 150,000 to 200,000 clones, about four fifths of them singletons. The J gene is TRBJ1-1, the V gene TRBV5-4, with D possibly being TRBD1 (6 bases). The sequence derives from a woman older than 75 with active or convalescent COVID-19. Sequencing used peripheral blood. CDR3 loop: CASSLGGPGQGRAEAFF. CDR3 nucleotides: TGTGCCAGCAGCTTGGGAGGTCCGGGACAAGGCAGAGCAGAAGCTTTCTTT. The full variable domain, with the rest looked up from reference TRBV5-4 and TRBJ1-1, is ETGVTQSPTHLIKTRGQQVTLRCSSQSGHNTVSWYQQALGQGPQFIFQYYREEENGRGNFPPRFSGLQFPNYSSELNVNALELDDSALYLCASSLGGPGQGRAEAFFGQGTRLTVV.